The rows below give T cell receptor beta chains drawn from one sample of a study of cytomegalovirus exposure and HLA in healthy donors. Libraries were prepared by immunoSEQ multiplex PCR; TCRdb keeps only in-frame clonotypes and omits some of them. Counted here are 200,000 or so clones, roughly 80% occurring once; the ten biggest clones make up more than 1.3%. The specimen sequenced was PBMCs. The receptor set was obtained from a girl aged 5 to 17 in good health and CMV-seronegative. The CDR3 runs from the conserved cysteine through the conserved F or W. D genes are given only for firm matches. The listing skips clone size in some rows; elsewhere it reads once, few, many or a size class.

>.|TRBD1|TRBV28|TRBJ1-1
TGTGCCAGCCGTGGTTTCGCGGGCGCGGGACAGGCGAACACTGAAGCTTTCTTT
CASRGFAGAGQANTEAFF
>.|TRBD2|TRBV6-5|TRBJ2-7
TGTGCAACACTAGCGGGAGCCAGCTCCTACGAGCAGTACTTC
CATLAGASSYEQYF
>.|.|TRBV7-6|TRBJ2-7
TGTGCCAGCAGCTCTGGGGGCGGGGGCATCTACGAGCAGTACTTC
CASSSGGGGIYEQYF
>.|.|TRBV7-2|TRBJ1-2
TGTGCCAGCAGCTTAGGGGGGGGAGTTCGGAGCTACACCTTC
CASSLGGGVRSYTF
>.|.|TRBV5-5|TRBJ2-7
TGTGCCAGCTCATGGGCGGGCTACGAGCAGTACTTC
CASSWAGYEQYF
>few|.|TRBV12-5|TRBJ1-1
TGTGCTAGTGGTTCGGGAAATGTGATGGGCACTGAAGCTTTCTTT
CASGSGNVMGTEAFF
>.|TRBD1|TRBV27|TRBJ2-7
TGTGCCAGCAGTTCTCGACAGGGCAATATGGAGCAGTACTTC
CASSSRQGNMEQYF
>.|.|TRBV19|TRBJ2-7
TGTGCCAGTAGTATAGGAGGGTCCTACGAGCAGTACTTC
CASSIGGSYEQYF
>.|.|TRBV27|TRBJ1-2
TGTGCCAGCAGTTCAGGGTATGGCTACACCTTC
CASSSGYGYTF
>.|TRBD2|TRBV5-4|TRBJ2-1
TGTGCCAGCAGTTCCCGGGGGGACTCCTACAATGAGCAGTTCTTC
CASSSRGDSYNEQFF
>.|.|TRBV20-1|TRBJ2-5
TGCAGTGCTACGACACAAGAGACCCAGTACTTC
CSATTQETQYF
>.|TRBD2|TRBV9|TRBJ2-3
TGTGCCAGCAGCGTAGGACTAGCGGGAGTAGATACGCAGTATTTT
CASSVGLAGVDTQYF
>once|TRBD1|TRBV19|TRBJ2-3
TGTGCCAGTAGTGTGGACAGGGGATCCCCGTATTTT
CASSVDRGSPYF
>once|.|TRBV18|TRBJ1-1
TGTGCCAGCTCGTTCGCAACAGGGACGGTGAACACTGAAGCTTTCTTT
CASSFATGTVNTEAFF
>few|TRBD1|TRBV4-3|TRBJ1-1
TGCGCCAGCAGCCAAGCTTTGGCAGGGGGATTTACTGAAGCTTTCTTT
CASSQALAGGFTEAFF
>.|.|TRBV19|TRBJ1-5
TGTGCCAGTAGTATAGTAAACACGTTCAATCAGCCCCAGCATTTT
CASSIVNTFNQPQHF
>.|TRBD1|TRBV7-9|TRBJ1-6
TGTGCCAGCAGCTCGGGACAGAACAATTCACCCCTCCACTTT
CASSSGQNNSPLHF
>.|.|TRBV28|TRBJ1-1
TGTGCCGTCTGGGGGGGTACGGCTTTCTTT
CAVWGGTAFF
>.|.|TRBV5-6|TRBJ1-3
TGTGCCAGCAGCTGGGTTCAACAGGGTAACACCATATATTTT
CASSWVQQGNTIYF
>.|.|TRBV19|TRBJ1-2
TGTGCCAGTGAGTACCTAGGTGGCTACACCTTC
CASEYLGGYTF
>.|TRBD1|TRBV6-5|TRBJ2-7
TGTGCCAGCAGTTACACGGAGGACAGGGACCACGAGCAGTACTTC
CASSYTEDRDHEQYF
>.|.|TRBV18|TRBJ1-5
TGTGCCAGCTCACTAGGGGGGGACAATCAGCCCCAGCATTTT
CASSLGGDNQPQHF